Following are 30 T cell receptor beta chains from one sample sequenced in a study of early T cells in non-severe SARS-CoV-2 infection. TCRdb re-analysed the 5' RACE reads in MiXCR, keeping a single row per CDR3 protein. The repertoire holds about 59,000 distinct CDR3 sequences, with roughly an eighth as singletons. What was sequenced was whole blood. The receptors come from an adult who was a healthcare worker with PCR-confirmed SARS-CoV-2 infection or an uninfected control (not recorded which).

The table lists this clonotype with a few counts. CDR3 nucleotide sequence: TGTGCCTGGAGTGGACAGGGGGCGGGTAACTATGGCTACACCTTC. Translated, it gives CAWSGQGAGNYGYTF. V and J are TRBV30 and TRBJ1-2, with 10 bases identical to TRBD1. This CDR3 contains 15 residues. The junction had 3 bases not matched to a gene; V was cut back by 1 base and J by 1 base. Per germline, CDR1 GTSNPN and CDR2 SVGIG (reference sequence).

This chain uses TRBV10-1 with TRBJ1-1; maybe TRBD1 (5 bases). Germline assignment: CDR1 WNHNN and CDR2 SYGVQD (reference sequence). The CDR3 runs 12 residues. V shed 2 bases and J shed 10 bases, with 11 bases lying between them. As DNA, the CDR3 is TGCGCCAGCAGTGAGAGGTCAGGGACAGCTTTCTTT. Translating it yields CASSERSGTAFF.

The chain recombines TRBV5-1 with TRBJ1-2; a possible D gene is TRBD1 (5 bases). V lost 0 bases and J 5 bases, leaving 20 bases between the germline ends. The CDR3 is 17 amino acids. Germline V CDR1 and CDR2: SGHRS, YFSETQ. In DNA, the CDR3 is TGCGCCAGCAGCTTGGGGGGCCGGGCCCCGACGGGGTATGGCTACACCTTC. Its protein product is CASSLGGRAPTGYGYTF. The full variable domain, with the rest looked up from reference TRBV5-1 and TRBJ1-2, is KAGVTQTPRYLIKTRGQQVTLSCSPISGHRSVSWYQQTPGQGLQFLFEYFSETQRNKGNFPGRFSGRQFSNSRSEMNVSTLELGDSALYLCASSLGGRAPTGYGYTFGSGTRLTVV.

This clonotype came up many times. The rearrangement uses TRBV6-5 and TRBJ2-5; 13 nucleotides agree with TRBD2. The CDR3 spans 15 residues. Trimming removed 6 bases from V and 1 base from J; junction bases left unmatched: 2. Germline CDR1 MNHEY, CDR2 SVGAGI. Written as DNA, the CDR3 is TGTGCCAGCAGCTGGACTAGCGGGGGCCAAGAGACCCAGTACTTC. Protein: CASSWTSGGQETQYF.

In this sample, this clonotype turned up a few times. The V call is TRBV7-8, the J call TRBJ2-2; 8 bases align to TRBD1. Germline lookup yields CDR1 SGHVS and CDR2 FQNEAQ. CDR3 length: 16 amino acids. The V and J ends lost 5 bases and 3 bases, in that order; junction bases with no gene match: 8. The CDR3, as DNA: TGTGCCAGCAGCCCTACTCAGACAGGGGACACCGGGGAGCTGTTTTTT. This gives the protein CASSPTQTGDTGELFF.

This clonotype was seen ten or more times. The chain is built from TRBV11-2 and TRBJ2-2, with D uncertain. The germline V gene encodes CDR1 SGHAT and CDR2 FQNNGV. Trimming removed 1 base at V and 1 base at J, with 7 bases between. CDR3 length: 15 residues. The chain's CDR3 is CASSLARRNTGELFF. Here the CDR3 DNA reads TGTGCCAGCAGCTTAGCTCGACGGAACACCGGGGAGCTGTTTTTT.

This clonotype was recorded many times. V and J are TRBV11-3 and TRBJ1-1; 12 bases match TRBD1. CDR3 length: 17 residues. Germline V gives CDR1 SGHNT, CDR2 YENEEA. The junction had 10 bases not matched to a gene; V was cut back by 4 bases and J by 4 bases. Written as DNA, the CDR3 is TGTGCCAGCAGCTCTAAATGGGACAGGGGGCCGGGCACTGAAGCTTTCTTT. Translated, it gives CASSSKWDRGPGTEAFF.

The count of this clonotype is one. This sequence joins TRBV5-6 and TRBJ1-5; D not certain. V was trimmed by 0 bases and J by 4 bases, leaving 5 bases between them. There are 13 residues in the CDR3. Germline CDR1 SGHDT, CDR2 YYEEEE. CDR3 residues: CASSLEQNQPQHF. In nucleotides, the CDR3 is TGTGCCAGCAGCTTGGAGCAGAATCAGCCCCAGCATTTT. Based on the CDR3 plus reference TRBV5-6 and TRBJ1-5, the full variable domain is DAGVTQSPTHLIKTRGQQVTLRCSPKSGHDTVSWYQQALGQGPQFIFQYYEEEERQRGNFPDRFSGHQFPNYSSELNVNALLLGDSALYLCASSLEQNQPQHFGDGTRLSIL.

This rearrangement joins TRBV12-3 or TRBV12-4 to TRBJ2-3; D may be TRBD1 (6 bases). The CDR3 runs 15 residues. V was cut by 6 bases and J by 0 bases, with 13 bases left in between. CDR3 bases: TGTGCCAGCAGGCCTATTCAGGGGAGCACAGATACGCAGTATTTT. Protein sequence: CASRPIQGSTDTQYF.

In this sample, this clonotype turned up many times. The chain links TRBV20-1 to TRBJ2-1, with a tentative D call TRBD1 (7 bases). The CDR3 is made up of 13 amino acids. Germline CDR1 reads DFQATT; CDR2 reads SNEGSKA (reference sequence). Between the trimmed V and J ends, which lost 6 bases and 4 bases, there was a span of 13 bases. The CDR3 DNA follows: TGCAGTGCCCTCAGGGGGGCATACAATGAGCAGTTCTTC. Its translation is CSALRGAYNEQFF.

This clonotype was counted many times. The CDR3 nucleotides read TGTGCCAGCAGCTTACAGGGAAGGAATTCACCCCTCCACTTT. Translating it yields CASSLQGRNSPLHF. The chain employs TRBV7-9 and TRBJ1-6; the D gene is possibly TRBD1 (5 bases). The V gene lost 2 bases and the J gene lost 7 bases, with 9 bases spanning the gap. Germline CDR1 SEHNR, CDR2 FQNEAQ (reference sequence). The CDR3 sequence is 14 residues long. Full variable domain (remainder filled in from reference TRBV7-9 and TRBJ1-6): DTGVSQNPRHKITKRGQNVTFRCDPISEHNRLYWYRQTLGQGPEFLTYFQNEAQLEKSRLLSDRFSAERPKGSFSTLEIQRTEQGDSAMYLCASSLQGRNSPLHFGNGTRLTVT.

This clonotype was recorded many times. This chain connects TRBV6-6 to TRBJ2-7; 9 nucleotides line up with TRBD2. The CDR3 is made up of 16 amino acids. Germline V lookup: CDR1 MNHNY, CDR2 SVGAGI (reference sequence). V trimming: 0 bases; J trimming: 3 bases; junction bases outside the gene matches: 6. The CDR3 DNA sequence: TGTGCCAGCAGTTACTCGAGTGGTAGCGGGGGCTACGAGCAGTACTTC. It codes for CASSYSSGSGGYEQYF.

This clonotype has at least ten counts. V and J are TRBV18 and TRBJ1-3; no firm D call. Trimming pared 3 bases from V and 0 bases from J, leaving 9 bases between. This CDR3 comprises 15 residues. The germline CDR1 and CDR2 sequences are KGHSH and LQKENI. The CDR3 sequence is CASSPGTNSGNTIYF. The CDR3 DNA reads TGTGCCAGCTCACCGGGAACAAACTCTGGAAACACCATATATTTT.

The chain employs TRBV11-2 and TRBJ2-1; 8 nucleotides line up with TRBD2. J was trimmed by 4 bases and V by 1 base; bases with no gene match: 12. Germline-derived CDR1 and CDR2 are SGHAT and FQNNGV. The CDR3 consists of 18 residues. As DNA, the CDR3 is TGTGCCAGCAGCTTAGCTCCCCCGGGGCCGGGGGGGTACAATGAGCAGTTCTTC. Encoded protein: CASSLAPPGPGGYNEQFF.

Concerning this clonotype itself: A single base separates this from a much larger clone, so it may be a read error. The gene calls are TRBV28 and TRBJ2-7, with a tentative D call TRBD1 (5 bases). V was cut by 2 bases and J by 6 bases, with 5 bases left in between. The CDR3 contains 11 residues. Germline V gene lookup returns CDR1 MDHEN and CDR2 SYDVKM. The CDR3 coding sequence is TGTGCCAGCAGTTTAAGGGGCGAGCAGTACTTC. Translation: CASSLRGEQYF.

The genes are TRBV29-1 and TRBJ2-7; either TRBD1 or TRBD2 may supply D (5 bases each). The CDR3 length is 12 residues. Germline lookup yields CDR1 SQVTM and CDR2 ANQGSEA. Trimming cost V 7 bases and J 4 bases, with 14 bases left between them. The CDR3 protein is CSAGRDGYEQYF. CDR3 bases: TGCAGCGCAGGCCGGGACGGTTACGAGCAGTACTTC.

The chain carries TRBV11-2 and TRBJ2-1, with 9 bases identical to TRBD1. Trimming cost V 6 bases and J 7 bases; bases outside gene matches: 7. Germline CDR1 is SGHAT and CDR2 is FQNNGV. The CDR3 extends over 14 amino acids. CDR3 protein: CASSLQGALNEQFF. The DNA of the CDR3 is TGTGCCAGCAGTCTACAGGGGGCGCTTAATGAGCAGTTCTTC.

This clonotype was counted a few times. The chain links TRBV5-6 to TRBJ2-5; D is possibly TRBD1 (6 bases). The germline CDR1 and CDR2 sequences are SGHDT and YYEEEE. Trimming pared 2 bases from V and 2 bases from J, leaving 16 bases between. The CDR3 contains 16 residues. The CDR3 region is CASSLFSGVLQETQYF. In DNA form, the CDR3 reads TGTGCCAGCAGCTTATTCTCAGGGGTCCTACAAGAGACCCAGTACTTC.

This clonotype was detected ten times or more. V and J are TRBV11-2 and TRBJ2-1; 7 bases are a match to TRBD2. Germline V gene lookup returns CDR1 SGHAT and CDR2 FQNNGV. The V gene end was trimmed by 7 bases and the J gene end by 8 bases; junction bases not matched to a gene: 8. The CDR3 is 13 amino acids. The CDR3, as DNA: TGTGCCAGCAACTCGCGCCGGGAGGATGAGCAGTTCTTC. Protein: CASNSRREDEQFF.

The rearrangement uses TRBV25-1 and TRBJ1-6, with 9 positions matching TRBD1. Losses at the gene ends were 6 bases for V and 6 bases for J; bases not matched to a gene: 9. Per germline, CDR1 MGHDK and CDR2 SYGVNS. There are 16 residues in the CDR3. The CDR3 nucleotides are TGTGCCAGCAGAGTTACAGGGGGCGCCCCTAATTCACCCCTCCACTTT. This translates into CASRVTGGAPNSPLHF.

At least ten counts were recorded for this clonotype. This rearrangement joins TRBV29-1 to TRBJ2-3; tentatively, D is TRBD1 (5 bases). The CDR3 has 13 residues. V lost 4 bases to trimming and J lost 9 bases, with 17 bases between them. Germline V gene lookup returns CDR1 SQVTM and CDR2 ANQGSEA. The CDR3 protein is CSVGYSGSETQYF. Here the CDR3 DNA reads TGCAGCGTTGGTTACTCAGGGTCGGAAACGCAGTATTTT.

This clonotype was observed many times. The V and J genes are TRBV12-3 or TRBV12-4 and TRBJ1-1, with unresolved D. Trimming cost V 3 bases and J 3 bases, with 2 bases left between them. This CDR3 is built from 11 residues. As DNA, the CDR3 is TGTGCCAGCAGTTTTGACACTGAAGCTTTCTTT. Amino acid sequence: CASSFDTEAFF.

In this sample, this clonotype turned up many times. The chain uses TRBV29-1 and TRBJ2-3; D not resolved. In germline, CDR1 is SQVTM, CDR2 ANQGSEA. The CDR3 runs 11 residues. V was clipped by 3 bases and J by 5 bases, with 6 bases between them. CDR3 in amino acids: CSVDVEDTQYF. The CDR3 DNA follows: TGCAGCGTTGATGTAGAAGATACGCAGTATTTT.

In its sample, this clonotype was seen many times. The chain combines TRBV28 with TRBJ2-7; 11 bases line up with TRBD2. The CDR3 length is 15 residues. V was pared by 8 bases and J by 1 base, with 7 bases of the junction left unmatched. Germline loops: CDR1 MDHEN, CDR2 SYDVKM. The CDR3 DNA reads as TGTGCCAGCTGCTTAGCGGGGGGGTTGTCCTACGAGCAGTACTTC. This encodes CASCLAGGLSYEQYF.

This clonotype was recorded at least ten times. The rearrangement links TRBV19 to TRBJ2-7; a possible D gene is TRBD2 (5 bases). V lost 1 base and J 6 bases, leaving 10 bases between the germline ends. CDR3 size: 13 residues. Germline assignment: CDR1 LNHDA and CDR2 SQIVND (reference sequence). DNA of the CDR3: TGTGCCAGTAGTATAGTCGGAGGTCCCGAGCAGTACTTC. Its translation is CASSIVGGPEQYF.

CDR3 bases: TGCAGCGTTATACGTTGGACCCAGTACTTC. Translated: CSVIRWTQYF. The chain joins TRBV29-1 to TRBJ2-5; D is ambiguous. Per germline, CDR1 SQVTM and CDR2 ANQGSEA. V shed 5 bases and J shed 7 bases, with 8 bases lying between them. This CDR3 has 10 amino acids.

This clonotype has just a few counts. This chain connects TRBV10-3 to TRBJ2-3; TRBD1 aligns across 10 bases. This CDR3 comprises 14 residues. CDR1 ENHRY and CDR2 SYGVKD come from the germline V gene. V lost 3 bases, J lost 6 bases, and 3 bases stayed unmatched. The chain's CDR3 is CAISDGTGADTQYF. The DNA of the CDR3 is TGTGCCATCAGTGACGGGACAGGGGCCGATACGCAGTATTTT.

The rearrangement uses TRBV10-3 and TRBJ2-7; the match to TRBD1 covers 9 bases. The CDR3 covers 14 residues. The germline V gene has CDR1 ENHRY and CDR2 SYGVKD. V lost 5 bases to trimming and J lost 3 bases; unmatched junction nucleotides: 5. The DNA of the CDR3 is TGTGCCATCAGTCAACAGGGGGCCCACTACGAGCAGTACTTC. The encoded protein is CAISQQGAHYEQYF.

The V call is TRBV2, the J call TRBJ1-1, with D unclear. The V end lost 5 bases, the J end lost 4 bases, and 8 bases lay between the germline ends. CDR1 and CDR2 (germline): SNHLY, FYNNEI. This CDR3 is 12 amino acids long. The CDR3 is CASSTDSTEAFF. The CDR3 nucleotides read TGTGCCAGCAGTACGGATTCCACTGAAGCTTTCTTT.

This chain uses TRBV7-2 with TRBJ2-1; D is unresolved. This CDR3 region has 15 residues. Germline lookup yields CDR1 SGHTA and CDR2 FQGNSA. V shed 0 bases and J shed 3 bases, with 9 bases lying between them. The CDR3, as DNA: TGTGCCAGCAGCTTAGCGGTGTCGGGCTACAATGAGCAGTTCTTC. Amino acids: CASSLAVSGYNEQFF.